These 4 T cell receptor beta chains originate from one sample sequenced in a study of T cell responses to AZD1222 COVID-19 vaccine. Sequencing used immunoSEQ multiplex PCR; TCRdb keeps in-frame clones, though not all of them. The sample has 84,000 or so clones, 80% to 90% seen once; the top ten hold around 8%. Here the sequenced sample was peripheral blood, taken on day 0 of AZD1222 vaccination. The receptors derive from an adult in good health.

The CDR3 protein is CASSPFSGTPGELFF. The CDR3 DNA reads as TGTGCCAGCAGTCCTTTTAGCGGGACACCCGGGGAGCTGTTTTTT. The genes are TRBV27 and TRBJ2-2; 8 bases map to TRBD2. The CDR3 has 15 amino acids. V dropped 5 bases and J dropped 6; count of bases not matched to a gene: 8. CDR1 MNHEY and CDR2 SMNVEV come from the germline V gene (reference sequence).

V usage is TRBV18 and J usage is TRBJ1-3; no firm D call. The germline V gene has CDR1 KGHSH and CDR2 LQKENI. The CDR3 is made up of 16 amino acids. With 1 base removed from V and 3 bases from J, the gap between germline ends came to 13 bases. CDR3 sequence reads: CASSPQTGLRGNTIYF. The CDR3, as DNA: TGTGCCAGCTCACCACAGACGGGCTTACGTGGAAACACCATATATTTT. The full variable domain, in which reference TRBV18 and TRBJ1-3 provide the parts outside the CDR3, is NAGVMQNPRHLVRRRGQEARLRCSPMKGHSHVYWYRQLPEEGLKFMVYLQKENIIDESGMPKERFSAEFPKEGPSILRIQQVVRGDSAAYFCASSPQTGLRGNTIYFGEGSWLTVV.

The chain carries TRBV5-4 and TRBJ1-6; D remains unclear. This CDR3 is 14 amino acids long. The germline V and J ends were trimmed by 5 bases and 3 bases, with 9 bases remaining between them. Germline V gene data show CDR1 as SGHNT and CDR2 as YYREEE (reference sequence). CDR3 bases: TGTGCCAGCAGTTACAGAGACTATAATTCACCCCTCCACTTT. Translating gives CASSYRDYNSPLHF.

CDR3 DNA sequence: TGTGCCAGCAGCTTACCCCCGGGAGGGCCGTCCGAGCAGTACTTC. Amino acids: CASSLPPGGPSEQYF. This chain connects TRBV7-9 to TRBJ2-7, with 8 bases aligning to TRBD2. The CDR3 is 15 amino acids. Germline CDR1 and CDR2: SEHNR and FQNEAQ (reference sequence). Trimming cost V 2 bases and J 6 bases; bases outside gene matches: 9.